In this sample, the clone carrying this TCR beta chain turned up once. The antigen is not known. This sample was taken from a study of T cell responses to AZD1222 COVID-19 vaccine. The CDR3 totals 13 residues. The V end was cut by 2 bases, the J end by 9 bases, with 16 bases between. The V gene's germline CDR1 is GTSNPN and CDR2 SVGIG (reference sequence). Sequencing was performed with immunoSEQ multiplex PCR; in TCRdb, only in-frame clones are kept and a portion is missing. The sample carries some 170,000 clones, just over 90% recorded once. Findings and limits, study-wide: Sampling that yielded the repertoires occurred only after the peak T cell response.

V gene TRBV30 combines with J gene TRBJ1-2; weak D call: TRBD1 (6 bases). This TCR came from an adult who received the AZD1222 COVID-19 vaccine. The specimen was peripheral blood, collected 28 days after the second AZD1222 dose. For the CDR3, the DNA is TGTGCCTGGAGTCCAGGGGATCTTGGAAGCTACACCTTC. Translating gives CAWSPGDLGSYTF.